This TCR beta chain comes out of a study of cytomegalovirus exposure and HLA in healthy donors. For the study at large: The same platform was used for the roughly 120 validation repertoires and the approximately 670 first-cohort repertoires, a later analysis reported. General study points: That first-cohort TCR clusters tended to co-occur in the approximately 110 validation repertoires was found in a later analysis.

Assay: immunoSEQ multiplex PCR; the TCRdb copy retains only in-frame clones and omits some. The data hold 100,000 to 150,000 clones, with around 85% observed a single time. Notes on this clone: What it binds is unknown.

The CDR3 has 12 amino acids. Trimming removed 3 bases at V and 13 bases at J, with 14 bases between. Germline V gene data show CDR1 as LNHDA and CDR2 as SQIVND (reference sequence). This receptor was taken from a woman in her twenties or thirties in good health and CMV-seronegative. This chain connects TRBV19 to TRBJ2-3; D may be TRBD1 (8 bases). The sample comprised PBMCs. The CDR3 spells CASSMHRGGKYF. The DNA for the CDR3 is TGTGCCAGTAGTATGCACAGGGGGGGGAAGTATTTT.